The 5 T cell receptor beta chains below come from one sample, sequenced in a study of T cells of healthy individuals. Using its own MiXCR run on the 5' RACE reads, TCRdb lists one record per CDR3 protein. This table holds around 80,000 distinct CDR3 sequences, roughly 5.1% found once. These TCRs come from a female donor in good health.

This clonotype came up a few times. The chain carries TRBV28 and TRBJ2-7; D may be TRBD1 (6 bases). Looked up from germline, CDR1 is MDHEN and CDR2 is SYDVKM. This CDR3 spans 12 amino acids. The germline V and J ends were trimmed by 5 bases and 5 bases, with 10 bases remaining between them. The CDR3 sequence is CASSTQGHEQYF. CDR3 DNA: TGTGCCAGCAGTACACAGGGCCACGAGCAGTACTTC.

This clonotype has a handful of counts. This chain joins TRBV9 and TRBJ2-2, with 10 bases identical to TRBD2. The CDR3 loop spans 17 amino acids. Germline V gene lookup returns CDR1 SGDLS and CDR2 YYNGEE. The junction had 10 bases not matched to a gene; V was cut back by 3 bases and J by 5 bases. CDR3 residues: CASSAASSGSWTGELFF. Here the CDR3 DNA reads TGTGCCAGCAGCGCAGCATCTAGCGGGAGTTGGACCGGGGAGCTGTTTTTT.

The genes are TRBV10-3 and TRBJ1-1; TRBD1 is a possible D gene (6 bases). The germline V gene has CDR1 ENHRY and CDR2 SYGVKD. V lost 0 bases, J lost 1 base, and 9 bases lay in between. CDR3 length: 15 residues. CDR3 in amino acids: CAISESGQRNTEAFF. As DNA, the CDR3 is TGTGCCATCAGTGAGTCAGGACAGCGGAACACTGAAGCTTTCTTT.

This clonotype was detected ten times or more. This chain connects TRBV7-2 to TRBJ2-7; D gene ambiguous. Germline CDR1 is SGHTA and CDR2 is FQGNSA. Trimming stripped 2 bases from V and 4 bases from J, with 6 bases between. CDR3 length equals 12 residues. CDR3 DNA: TGTGCCAGCAGCTTATCCCGGTACGAGCAGTACTTC. It encodes CASSLSRYEQYF.

This clonotype was seen a few times. Here the CDR3 DNA reads TGCAGCGCCGGTCTAGCACCAAACAATGAGCAGTTCTTC. Amino acids: CSAGLAPNNEQFF. This chain joins TRBV29-1 and TRBJ2-1, with D possibly being TRBD2 (5 bases). Germline V lookup: CDR1 SQVTM, CDR2 ANQGSEA. V dropped 7 bases and J dropped 5 bases, with 15 bases sitting between them. The CDR3 consists of 13 residues.